The source of this TCR beta chain is a study of vaccination and CD4 T cells after COVID-19. About the study: Post-vaccine sample collection happened at a median of roughly 72 days after dose two, ranging 14 to 241. Overlapping spike peptides served as the stimulus for the cells. These peptides came from SARS-CoV-2 and from the common cold coronaviruses HCoV-NL63, HCoV-OC43 and HCoV-229E. General study points: SARS-CoV-2-reactive clonotypes rose nonsignificantly, with the median going from around 20 to 38. Spike mono-reactivity was found in 304 of the 307 vaccine-specific clones identified in convalescent patients.

Trimming took 5 bases from V and 3 from J; bases not matched to a gene: 9. Germline V gives CDR1 SEHNR, CDR2 FQNEAQ (reference sequence). The CDR3 is made up of 15 amino acids. Treatment here: roughly 11-day PBMC culture with coronavirus spike peptide pools or control peptides (ViraFEST assay). Pre-COVID-19 pandemic sampling (2011-2018) yielded the unexposed donor's CD4+ T cells. An Oncomine TCR Beta short-read assay was used to sequence the DNA from cultured CD4+ T cells. TCRdb re-called the PCR reads with MiXCR, one entry per CDR3 protein. The sample carries 8,100 or so distinct CDR3 sequences, around 53% recorded once. Concerning this clonotype itself: Its matching antigen is unknown.

The source material was CD4+ T cells from blood, cultured in vitro. The genes are TRBV7-9 and TRBJ2-5, with 7 bases matching TRBD2. The TCR was taken from a human donor in good health. The CDR3 DNA reads as TGTGCCAGCAGCCGCATTGGACTAGGAGAAGAGACCCAGTACTTC. Its translation is CASSRIGLGEETQYF. Filled out from reference TRBV7-9 and TRBJ2-5, the complete variable domain reads DTGVSQNPRHKITKRGQNVTFRCDPISEHNRLYWYRQTLGQGPEFLTYFQNEAQLEKSRLLSDRFSAERPKGSFSTLEIQRTEQGDSAMYLCASSRIGLGEETQYFGPGTRLLVL.